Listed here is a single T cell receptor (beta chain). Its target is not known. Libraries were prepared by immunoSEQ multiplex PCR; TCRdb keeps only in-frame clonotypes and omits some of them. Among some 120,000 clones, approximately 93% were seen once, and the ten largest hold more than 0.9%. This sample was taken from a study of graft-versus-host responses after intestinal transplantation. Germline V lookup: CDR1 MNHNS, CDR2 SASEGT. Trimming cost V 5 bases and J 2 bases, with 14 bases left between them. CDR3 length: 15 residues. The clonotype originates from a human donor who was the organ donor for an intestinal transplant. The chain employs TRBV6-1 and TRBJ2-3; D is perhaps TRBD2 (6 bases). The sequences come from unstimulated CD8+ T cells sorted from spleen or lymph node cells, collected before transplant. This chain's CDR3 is CASSWGDGDTDTQYF. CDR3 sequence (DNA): TGTGCCAGCAGTTGGGGGGACGGTGACACAGATACGCAGTATTTT.